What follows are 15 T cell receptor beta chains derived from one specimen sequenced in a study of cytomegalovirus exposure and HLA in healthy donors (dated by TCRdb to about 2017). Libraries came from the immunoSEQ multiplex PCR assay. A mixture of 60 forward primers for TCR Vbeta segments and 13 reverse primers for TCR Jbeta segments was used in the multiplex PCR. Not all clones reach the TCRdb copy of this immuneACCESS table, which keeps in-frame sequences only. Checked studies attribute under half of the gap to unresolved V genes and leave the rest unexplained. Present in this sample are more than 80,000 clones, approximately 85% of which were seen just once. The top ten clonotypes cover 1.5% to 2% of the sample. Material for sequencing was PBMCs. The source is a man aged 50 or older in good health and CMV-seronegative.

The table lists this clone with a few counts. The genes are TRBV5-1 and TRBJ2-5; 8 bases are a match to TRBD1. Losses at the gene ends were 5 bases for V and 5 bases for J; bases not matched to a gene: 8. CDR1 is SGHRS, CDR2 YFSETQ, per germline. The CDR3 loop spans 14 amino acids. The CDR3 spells CASRRDRGEETQYF. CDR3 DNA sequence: TGCGCCAGCAGAAGAGACAGGGGAGAGGAGACCCAGTACTTC. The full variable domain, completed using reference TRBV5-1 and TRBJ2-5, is KAGVTQTPRYLIKTRGQQVTLSCSPISGHRSVSWYQQTPGQGLQFLFEYFSETQRNKGNFPGRFSGRQFSNSRSEMNVSTLELGDSALYLCASRRDRGEETQYFGPGTRLLVL.

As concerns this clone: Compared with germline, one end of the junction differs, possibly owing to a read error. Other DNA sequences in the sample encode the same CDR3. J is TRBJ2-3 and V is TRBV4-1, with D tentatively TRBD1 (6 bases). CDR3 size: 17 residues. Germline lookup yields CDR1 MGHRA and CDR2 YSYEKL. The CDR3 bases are TGCGCCAGCAGCCAGCGTGGGGGCTTACGGGGCACGGATACGCAGTATTTT. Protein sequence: CASSQRGGLRGTDTQYF.

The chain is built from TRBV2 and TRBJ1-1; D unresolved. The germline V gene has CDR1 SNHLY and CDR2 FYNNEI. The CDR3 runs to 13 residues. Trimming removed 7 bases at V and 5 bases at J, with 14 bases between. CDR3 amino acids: CASKAPVLTEAFF. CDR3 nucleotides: TGTGCCAGCAAAGCCCCGGTTCTGACTGAAGCTTTCTTT.

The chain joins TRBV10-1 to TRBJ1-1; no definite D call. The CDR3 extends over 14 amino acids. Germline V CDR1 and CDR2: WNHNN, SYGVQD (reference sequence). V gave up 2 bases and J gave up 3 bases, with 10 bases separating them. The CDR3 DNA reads TGCGCCAGCAGTGAGGCAGGACTAGACACTGAAGCTTTCTTT. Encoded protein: CASSEAGLDTEAFF.

CDR3: CASSTETFGITEAFF. CDR3 bases: TGTGCCAGTAGTACTGAGACATTTGGTATCACTGAAGCTTTCTTT. The chain uses TRBV19 and TRBJ1-1, with D uncertain. Trimming cost V 4 bases and J 4 bases, with 16 bases left between them. The CDR3 sequence is 15 residues long. Per germline, CDR1 LNHDA and CDR2 SQIVND (reference sequence).

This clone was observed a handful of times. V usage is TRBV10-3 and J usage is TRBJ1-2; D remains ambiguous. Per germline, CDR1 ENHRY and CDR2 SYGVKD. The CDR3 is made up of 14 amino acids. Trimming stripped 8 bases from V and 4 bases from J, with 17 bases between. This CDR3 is CAIGVGTRGYGYTF. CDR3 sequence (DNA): TGTGCCATCGGGGTGGGAACCCGGGGCTATGGCTACACCTTC.

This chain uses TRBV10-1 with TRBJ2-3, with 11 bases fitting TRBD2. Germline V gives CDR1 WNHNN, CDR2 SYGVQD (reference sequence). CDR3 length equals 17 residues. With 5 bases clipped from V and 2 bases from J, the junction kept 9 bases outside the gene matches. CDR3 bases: TGCGCCAGCAGTAGCGGGACTAGCGGTTTACACACAGATACGCAGTATTTT. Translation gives CASSSGTSGLHTDTQYF.

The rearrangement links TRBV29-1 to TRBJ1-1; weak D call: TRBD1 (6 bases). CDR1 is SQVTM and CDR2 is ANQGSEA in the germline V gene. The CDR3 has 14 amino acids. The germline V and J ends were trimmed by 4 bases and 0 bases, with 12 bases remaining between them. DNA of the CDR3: TGCAGCGTTGTAAGGGGGTTCATGAACACTGAAGCTTTCTTT. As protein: CSVVRGFMNTEAFF.

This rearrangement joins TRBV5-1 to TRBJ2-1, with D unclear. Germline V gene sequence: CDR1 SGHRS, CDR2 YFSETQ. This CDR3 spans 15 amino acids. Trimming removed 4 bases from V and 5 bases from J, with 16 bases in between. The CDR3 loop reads CASSVNPPPNNEQFF. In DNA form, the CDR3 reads TGCGCCAGCAGCGTGAACCCGCCTCCTAACAATGAGCAGTTCTTC.

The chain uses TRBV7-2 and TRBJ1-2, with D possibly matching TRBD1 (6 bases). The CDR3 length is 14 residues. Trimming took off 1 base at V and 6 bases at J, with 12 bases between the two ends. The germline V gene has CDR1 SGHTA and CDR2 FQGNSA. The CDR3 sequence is CASSLVGQNHGYTF. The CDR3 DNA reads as TGTGCCAGCAGCTTAGTAGGACAGAACCATGGCTACACCTTC.

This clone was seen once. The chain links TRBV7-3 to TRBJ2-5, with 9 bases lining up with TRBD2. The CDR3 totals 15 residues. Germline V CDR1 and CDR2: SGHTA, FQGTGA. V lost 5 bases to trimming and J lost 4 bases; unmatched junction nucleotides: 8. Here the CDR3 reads CASSPRGGRAETQYF. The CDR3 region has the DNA TGTGCCAGCAGCCCGCGGGGGGGCCGGGCAGAGACCCAGTACTTC.

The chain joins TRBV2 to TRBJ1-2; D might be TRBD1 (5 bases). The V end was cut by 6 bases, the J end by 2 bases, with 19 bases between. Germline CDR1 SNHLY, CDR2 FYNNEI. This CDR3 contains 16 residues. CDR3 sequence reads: CASRGETVVINYGYTF. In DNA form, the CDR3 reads TGTGCCAGCAGAGGGGAAACAGTGGTGATCAACTATGGCTACACCTTC.

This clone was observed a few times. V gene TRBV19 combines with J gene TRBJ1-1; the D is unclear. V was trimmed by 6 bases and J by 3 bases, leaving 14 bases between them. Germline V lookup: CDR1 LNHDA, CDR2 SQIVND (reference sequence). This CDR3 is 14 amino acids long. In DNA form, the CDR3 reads TGTGCCAGTAGCCCCCGGGGTGAGGACACTGAAGCTTTCTTT. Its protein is CASSPRGEDTEAFF. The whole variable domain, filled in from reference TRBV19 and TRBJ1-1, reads DGGITQSPKYLFRKEGQNVTLSCEQNLNHDAMYWYRQDPGQGLRLIYYSQIVNDFQKGDIAEGYSVSREKKESFPLTVTSAQKNPTAFYLCASSPRGEDTEAFFGQGTRLTVV.

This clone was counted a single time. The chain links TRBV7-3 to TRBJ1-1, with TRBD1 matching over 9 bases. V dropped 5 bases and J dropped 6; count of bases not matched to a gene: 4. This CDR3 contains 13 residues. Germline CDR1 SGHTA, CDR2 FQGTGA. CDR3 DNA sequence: TGTGCCAGCAGCACACAGGGGGCCTCTGAAGCTTTCTTT. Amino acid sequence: CASSTQGASEAFF. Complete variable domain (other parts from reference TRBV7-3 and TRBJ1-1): GAGVSQTPSNKVTEKGKYVELRCDPISGHTALYWYRQSLGQGPEFLIYFQGTGAADDSGLPNDRFFAVRPEGSVSTLKIQRTERGDSAVYLCASSTQGASEAFFGQGTRLTVV.

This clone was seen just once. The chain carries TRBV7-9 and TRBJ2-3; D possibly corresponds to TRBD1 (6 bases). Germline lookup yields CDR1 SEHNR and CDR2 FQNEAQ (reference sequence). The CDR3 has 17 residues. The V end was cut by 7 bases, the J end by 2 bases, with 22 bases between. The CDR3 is CASTGTITLGFTDTQYF. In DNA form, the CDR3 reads TGTGCCAGCACCGGGACAATCACCCTCGGGTTCACAGATACGCAGTATTTT.